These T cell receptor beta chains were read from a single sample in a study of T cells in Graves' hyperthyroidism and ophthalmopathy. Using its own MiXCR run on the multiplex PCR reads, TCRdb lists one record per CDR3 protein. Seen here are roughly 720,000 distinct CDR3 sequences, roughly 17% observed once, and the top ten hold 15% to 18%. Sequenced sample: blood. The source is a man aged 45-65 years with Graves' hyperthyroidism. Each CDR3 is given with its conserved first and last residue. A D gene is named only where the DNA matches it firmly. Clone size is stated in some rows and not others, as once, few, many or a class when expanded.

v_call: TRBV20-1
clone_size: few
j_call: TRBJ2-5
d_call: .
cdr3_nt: TGCAGTGCTAGCGGTGGAGGGAGAGAGACCCAGTACTTC
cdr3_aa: CSASGGGRETQYF

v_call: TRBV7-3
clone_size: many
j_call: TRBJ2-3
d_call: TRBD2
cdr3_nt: TGTGCCAGCGGGGGGGGAGGAGGAGATACGCAGTATTTT
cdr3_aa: CASGGGGGDTQYF

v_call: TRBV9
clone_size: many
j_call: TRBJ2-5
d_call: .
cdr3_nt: TGTGCCAGCAGCGTGAGTGGTAGCGGAACTCAAGAGACCCAGTACTTC
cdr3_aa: CASSVSGSGTQETQYF

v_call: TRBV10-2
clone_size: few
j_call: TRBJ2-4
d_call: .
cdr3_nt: TGCGCCATCGCGGCCAGCGGTAAAACCATTCAGTACTTC
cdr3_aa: CAIAASGKTIQYF

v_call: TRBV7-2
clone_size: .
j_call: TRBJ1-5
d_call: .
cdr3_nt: TGTGCCAGCAGCTTTCGGGATGGGCCCCAGCATTTT
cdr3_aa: CASSFRDGPQHF

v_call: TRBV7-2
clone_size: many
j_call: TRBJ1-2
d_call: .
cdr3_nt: TGTGCCAGCAGCTTAGGTGGTACGTTTCAGGGCGGCTACACCTTC
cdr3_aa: CASSLGGTFQGGYTF

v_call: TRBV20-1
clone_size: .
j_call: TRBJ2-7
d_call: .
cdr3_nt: TGCAGTGCTCCCTCTTACCAGCGCCCCTCCTACGAGCAGTACTTC
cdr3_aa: CSAPSYQRPSYEQYF

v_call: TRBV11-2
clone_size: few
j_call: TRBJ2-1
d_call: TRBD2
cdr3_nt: TGTGCCAGCAGCTCCCTTCCTAGCGTGGGAGGGCCCTCGTCCTACAATGAGCAGTTCTTC
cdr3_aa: CASSSLPSVGGPSSYNEQFF

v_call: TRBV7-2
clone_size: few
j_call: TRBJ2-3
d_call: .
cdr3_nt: TGTGCCAGCAGCTTAGAACCCAGCTCTACGCAGTATTTT
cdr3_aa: CASSLEPSSTQYF

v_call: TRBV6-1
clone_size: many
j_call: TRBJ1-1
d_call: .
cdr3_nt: TGTGCCAGCAGGCCGGACCCTGGAGGGACTGAAGCTTTCTTT
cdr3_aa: CASRPDPGGTEAFF

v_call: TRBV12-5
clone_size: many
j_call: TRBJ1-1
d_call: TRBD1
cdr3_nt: TGTGCTAGTGCATTAGGACAGGGAGAAACTTTCTTT
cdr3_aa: CASALGQGETFF

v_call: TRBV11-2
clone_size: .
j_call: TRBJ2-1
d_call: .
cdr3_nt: TGTGCCAGCAGCACCTCCGTTCTAGTGATCGGCTACAATGAGCAGTTCTTC
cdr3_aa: CASSTSVLVIGYNEQFF

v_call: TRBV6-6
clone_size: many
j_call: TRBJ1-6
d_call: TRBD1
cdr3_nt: TGTGCCAGCAGTTACGGGGACAGGGCGAGTTCACCCCTCCACTTT
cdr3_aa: CASSYGDRASSPLHF

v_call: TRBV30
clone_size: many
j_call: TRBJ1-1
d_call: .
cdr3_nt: TGTGCCTGGAGTCTAGGCCAGATGGGGACTGAAGCTTTCTTT
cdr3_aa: CAWSLGQMGTEAFF

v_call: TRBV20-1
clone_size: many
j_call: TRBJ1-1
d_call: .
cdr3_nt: TGCAGTGCTATCAGAGGGCTAGGACCCCTTTTTGGTGAAGCTTTCTTT
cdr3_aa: CSAIRGLGPLFGEAFF

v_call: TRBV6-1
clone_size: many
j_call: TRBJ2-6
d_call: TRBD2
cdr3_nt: TGTGCCAGCAGACATTGGCGGGAGAGCTCTGGGGCCAACGTCCTGACTTTC
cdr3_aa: CASRHWRESSGANVLTF

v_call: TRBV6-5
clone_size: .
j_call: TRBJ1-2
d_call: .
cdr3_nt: TGTGCCAGCAGTTACTCGTGGGGGCTCGGCTATGGCTACACCTTC
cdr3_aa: CASSYSWGLGYGYTF

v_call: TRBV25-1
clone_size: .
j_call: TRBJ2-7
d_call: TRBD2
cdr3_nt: TGTGCCAGCAGGGATATAGCGGGGGGCACCTACGAGCAGTACTTC
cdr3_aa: CASRDIAGGTYEQYF

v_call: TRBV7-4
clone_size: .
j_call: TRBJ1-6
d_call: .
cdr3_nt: TGTGCCAGCAGCCCTCCCGGAGGCAATGTGAGTTCACCCCTCCACTTT
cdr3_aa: CASSPPGGNVSSPLHF

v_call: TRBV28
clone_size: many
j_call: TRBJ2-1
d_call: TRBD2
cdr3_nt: TGTGCCAGCAGTTTAGTCCTAGCGGGAGGACTCTACAATGAGCAGTTCTTC
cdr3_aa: CASSLVLAGGLYNEQFF

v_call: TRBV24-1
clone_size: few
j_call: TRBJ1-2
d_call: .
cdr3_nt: TGTGCCACCAGTGAGAGGACACCTCCCTATGGCTACACCTTC
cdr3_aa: CATSERTPPYGYTF

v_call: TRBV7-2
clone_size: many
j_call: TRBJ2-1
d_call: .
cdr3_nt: TGTGCCAGCAGCCCGCCCGGGTGGGGCTCGGCGGGCAATGAGCAGTTCTTC
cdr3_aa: CASSPPGWGSAGNEQFF

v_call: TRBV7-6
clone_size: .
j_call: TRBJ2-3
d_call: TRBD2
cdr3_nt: TGTGCCAGCAGCGATCTGCGGGAGACTAGCACAGATACGCAGTATTTT
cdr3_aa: CASSDLRETSTDTQYF

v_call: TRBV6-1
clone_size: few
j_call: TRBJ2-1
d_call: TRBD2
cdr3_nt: TGTGCCAGCAGAAAAGCGGGAGGGCTCAATGAGCAGTTCTTC
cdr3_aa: CASRKAGGLNEQFF

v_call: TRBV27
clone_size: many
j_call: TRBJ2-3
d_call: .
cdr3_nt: TGTGCCAGCAGTTCCCCGGCGGGTCGTGCAGATACGCAGTATTTT
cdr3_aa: CASSSPAGRADTQYF

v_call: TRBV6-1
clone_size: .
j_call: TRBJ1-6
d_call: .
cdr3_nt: TGTGCCAGCAGTGAAGGACAGCCCTATAATTCACCCCTCCACTTT
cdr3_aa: CASSEGQPYNSPLHF

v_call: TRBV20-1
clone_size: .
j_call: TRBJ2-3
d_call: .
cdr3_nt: TGCAGTCCCAGGCCCCGCTATCGTTCAGATACGCAGTATTTT
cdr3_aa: CSPRPRYRSDTQYF

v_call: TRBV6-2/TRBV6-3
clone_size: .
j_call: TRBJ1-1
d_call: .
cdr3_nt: TGTGCCAGCAGTTACGGAGGGGCCTCGAACACTGAAGCTTTCTTT
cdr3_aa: CASSYGGASNTEAFF

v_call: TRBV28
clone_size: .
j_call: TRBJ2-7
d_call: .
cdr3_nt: TGTGCCAGCAGTTTTAGGCTTAGCCGAACGGCGGGGCCCTACGAGCAGTACTTC
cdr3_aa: CASSFRLSRTAGPYEQYF

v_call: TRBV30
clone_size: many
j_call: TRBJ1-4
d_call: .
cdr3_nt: TGTGCCTGGAGAGAAACAGGGTTGTATGGTGAAAAACTGTTTTTT
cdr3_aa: CAWRETGLYGEKLFF

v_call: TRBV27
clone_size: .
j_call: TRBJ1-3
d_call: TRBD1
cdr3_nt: TGTGCCAGCAGTCCGTCCGACAGGGATGGAAACACCATATATTTT
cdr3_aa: CASSPSDRDGNTIYF

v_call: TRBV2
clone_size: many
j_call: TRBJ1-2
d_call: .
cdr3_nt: TGTGCCACCCGGGGAGGGGGGACGAATGGCTACACCTTC
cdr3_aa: CATRGGGTNGYTF

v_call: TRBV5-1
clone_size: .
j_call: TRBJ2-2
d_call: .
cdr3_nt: TGCGCCAGCAGCTTTTCGGGGGGACAGAACACCGGGGAGCTGTTTTTT
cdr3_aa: CASSFSGGQNTGELFF

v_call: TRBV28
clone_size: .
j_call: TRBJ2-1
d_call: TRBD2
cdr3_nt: TGTGCCAGCAGTTACCCGCTAGCGGGAGGGAGCTCCTACAATGAGCAGTTCTTC
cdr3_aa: CASSYPLAGGSSYNEQFF